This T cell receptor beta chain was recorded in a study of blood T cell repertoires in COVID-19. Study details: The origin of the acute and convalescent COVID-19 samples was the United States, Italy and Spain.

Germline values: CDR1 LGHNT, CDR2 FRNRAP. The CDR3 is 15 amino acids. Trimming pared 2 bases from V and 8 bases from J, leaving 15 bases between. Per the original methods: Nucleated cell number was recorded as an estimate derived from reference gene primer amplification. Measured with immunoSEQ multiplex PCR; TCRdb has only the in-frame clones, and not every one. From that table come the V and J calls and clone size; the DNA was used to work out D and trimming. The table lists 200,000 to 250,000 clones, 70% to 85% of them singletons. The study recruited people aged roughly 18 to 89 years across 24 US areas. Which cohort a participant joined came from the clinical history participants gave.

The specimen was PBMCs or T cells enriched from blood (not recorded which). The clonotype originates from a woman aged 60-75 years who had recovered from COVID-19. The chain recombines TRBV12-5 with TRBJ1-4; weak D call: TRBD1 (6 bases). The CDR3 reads CASGLNPQGYEKLFF. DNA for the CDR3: TGTGCTAGTGGTTTGAACCCACAGGGTTACGAAAAACTGTTTTTT.